The 10 T cell receptor beta chains given below trace back to one sample, sequenced in a study of T cells in Graves' hyperthyroidism and ophthalmopathy. Template material for amplifying TCR beta CDR3 regions consisted of RNA transcripts. First-round RT-PCR targeting the TCR CDR3 was performed with the HTBI primer set. TCRdb reprocessed the multiplex PCR reads via MiXCR and lists one record per CDR3 protein. The sample yields some 550,000 distinct CDR3 sequences, more than 15% seen once. Sequenced input: blood. The origin of the receptors is a woman in her 40s with Graves' ophthalmopathy.

This rearrangement joins TRBV2 to TRBJ2-1; TRBD1 matches at 10 bases. Trimming cost V 8 bases and J 4 bases; bases outside gene matches: 5. Germline V gene data show CDR1 as SNHLY and CDR2 as FYNNEI. CDR3 length: 14 residues. CDR3 in DNA: TGTGCCAGCTCCGGGACAGGGGTATACAATGAGCAGTTCTTC. This translates into CASSGTGVYNEQFF.

On this clonotype: Being one base from a much bigger clone, this may be a read error. This CDR3 fails to terminate in the conserved phenylalanine or tryptophan, so it likely reflects a read error. The chain links TRBV11-2 to TRBJ1-1; a weak D match, TRBD1 (5 bases). This CDR3 spans 15 amino acids. CDR1 and CDR2 from the germline V gene are SGHAT and FQNNGV. V was shortened by 6 bases and J by 0 bases, with 14 bases between the two germline ends. CDR3 residues: CASRILGHMNTEAFL. The CDR3 bases are TGTGCCAGCAGGATACTTGGACATATGAACACTGAAGCTTTCCTT.

This clonotype has only a few counts. The chain recombines TRBV27 with TRBJ1-6; D unclear. The CDR3 spans 14 residues. Germline values: CDR1 MNHEY, CDR2 SMNVEV (reference sequence). The ends were cut back, 3 bases at V and 8 bases at J, with 11 bases in the middle. CDR3 loop: CASSFGPSDSPLHF. The CDR3 region has the DNA TGTGCCAGCAGTTTTGGACCGTCGGATTCACCCCTCCACTTT.

This clonotype has just a few counts. The V gene is TRBV7-2, the J gene TRBJ1-5; no reliable D call. With the DNA end fitting TRBJ2-3 better, the J assignment may be wrong. The CDR3 length is 16 residues. Germline lookup yields CDR1 SGHTA and CDR2 FQGNSA. The CDR3 loop is CASSSSATAIHQPQYF. The CDR3 DNA sequence: TGTGCCAGCAGCTCCTCAGCTACAGCGATACATCAGCCCCAGTATTTT.

This clonotype was picked up many times. V usage is TRBV20-1 and J usage is TRBJ2-1, with D maybe TRBD2 (6 bases). Trimming took off 1 base at V and 7 bases at J, with 23 bases between the two ends. CDR3 size: 17 residues. Germline V gene data show CDR1 as DFQATT and CDR2 as SNEGSKA (reference sequence). The CDR3 spells CSARGQSGASDLNEQFF. The CDR3 nucleotides read TGCAGTGCTAGAGGGCAAAGTGGGGCTAGCGACCTAAATGAGCAGTTCTTC.

There are a few counts of this clonotype. The chain couples TRBV20-1 to TRBJ1-2, with TRBD1 identical over 9 bases. The ends lost 4 bases at V and 3 bases at J; junction bases unmatched: 9. Germline assignment: CDR1 DFQATT and CDR2 SNEGSKA (reference sequence). The CDR3 totals 15 residues. This chain's CDR3 is CSATNFRQGDYGYTF. For the CDR3, the DNA is TGCAGTGCTACCAACTTCAGACAGGGGGACTATGGCTACACCTTC.

The CDR3 DNA follows: TGCGCCAGCAGCCAACCGGGATTCCCAACAAATTCACCCCTCCACTTT. It is translated as CASSQPGFPTNSPLHF. This chain connects TRBV4-1 to TRBJ1-6; D unresolved. CDR3 length equals 16 residues. The germline gives CDR1 MGHRA, CDR2 YSYEKL. The V end lost 2 bases, the J end lost 7 bases, and 15 bases lay between the germline ends.

This clonotype was recorded at least ten times. CDR3 sequence reads: CASRPGATIQETQYF. The CDR3, as DNA: TGTGCCAGCAGGCCAGGGGCGACGATCCAAGAGACCCAGTACTTC. This chain uses TRBV28 with TRBJ2-5, with D possibly matching TRBD1 (6 bases). The CDR3 runs 15 residues. The germline V gene encodes CDR1 MDHEN and CDR2 SYDVKM. V shed 6 bases and J shed 1 base, with 15 bases lying between them.

This clonotype was detected many times. This chain joins TRBV18 and TRBJ1-5; D perhaps matches TRBD1 (6 bases). This CDR3 has 13 residues. Germline-derived CDR1 and CDR2 are KGHSH and LQKENI. V lost 5 bases to trimming and J lost 6 bases, with 11 bases between them. The CDR3 region has the DNA TGTGCCAGCTCAAAACAGGGATCTCAGCCCCAGCATTTT. Translation: CASSKQGSQPQHF.

The V call is TRBV6-1, the J call TRBJ1-1; the D gene is possibly TRBD1 (5 bases). Between the trimmed V and J ends, which lost 10 bases and 1 base, there was a span of 13 bases. The CDR3 is made up of 13 amino acids. Germline V lookup: CDR1 MNHNS, CDR2 SASEGT. This chain's CDR3 is CATKTGSNTEAFF. In DNA form, the CDR3 reads TGTGCCACTAAAACAGGATCGAACACTGAAGCTTTCTTT.